This T cell receptor beta chain originates from a study of T cells in Graves' hyperthyroidism and ophthalmopathy. The study, taken as a whole, reports: Median prediction lead before ophthalmopathy onset was around 6.9 months with the model.

Using RNA transcripts as the source, TCR beta CDR3 regions were amplified. Initially, a first-round RT-PCR of the TCR CDR3 employed the HTBI primer set. Using its own MiXCR run on the multiplex PCR reads, TCRdb lists one record per CDR3 protein. Here the sample spans about 550,000 distinct CDR3 sequences, about 20% being singletons. The length of the CDR3 is 16 residues. Trimming removed 2 bases from V and 6 bases from J, with 19 bases in between. CDR1 GTSNPN and CDR2 SVGIG come from the germline V gene (reference sequence). This clonotype was observed a handful of times. Its antigen is not identified. Newly diagnosed hyperthyroidism patients aged 18 to 65 years had disease lasting under 2 months.

The chain recombines TRBV30 with TRBJ2-2; a weak D match, TRBD2 (6 bases). Sequencing was performed on blood. The source of this sequence is a man between 18 and 35 years old with Graves' hyperthyroidism. The CDR3 region is CAWSHGSRWAAGELFF. In DNA form, the CDR3 reads TGTGCCTGGAGTCACGGGAGTCGGTGGGCCGCCGGGGAGCTGTTTTTT.